The entry that follows covers one TCR beta chain sequence. The antigen is not known. The data derive from a study of T cells in Graves' hyperthyroidism and ophthalmopathy. Uncontrolled infection, other autoimmune disease, pregnancy or lactation barred patients from enrollment. General study points: Blood also held most thyroid clonotypes expanded beyond 0.001.

The CDR3 is 12 residues long. CDR1 is LNHNV, CDR2 YYDKDF, per germline (reference sequence). Trimming shortened V by 8 bases and J by 4 bases, and 10 bases separated the two germline ends. Amplification targeted TCR beta CDR3 regions from RNA transcripts. The HTBI primer set served for first-round RT-PCR of the TCR CDR3. TCRdb processed the multiplex PCR reads anew with MiXCR; each CDR3 protein has one entry. The table shows around 380,000 distinct CDR3 sequences, with approximately 12% occurring only once. The source is a man younger than 40 with Graves' hyperthyroidism that later progressed to Graves' ophthalmopathy. Sequences were obtained from blood. The V gene is TRBV15, the J gene TRBJ2-3; D call uncertain. The CDR3 protein is CATANGADTQYF. The CDR3 DNA reads as TGTGCCACCGCTAATGGGGCAGATACGCAGTATTTT.